The sequence of this T cell receptor (beta chain) was determined in a study of blood T cell repertoires in COVID-19. V was trimmed by 3 bases and J by 0 bases, leaving 12 bases between them. The CDR3 extends over 15 amino acids. Germline V gene data show CDR1 as SGDLS and CDR2 as YYNGEE. Profiled with immunoSEQ multiplex PCR; TCRdb holds only in-frame clones, not every one. The repertoire consists of over 150,000 clones, with about 80% occurring once and the leading ten covering roughly 19%. Study members were between about 18 and 100 years old and lived in 24 US regions. The chain has TRBV9 and TRBJ1-1, with TRBD1 as a possible D gene (6 bases). Material: PBMCs or T cells enriched from blood (not recorded which). This TCR came from a woman aged 70-85 years in a cohort exposed to, infected with or recovered from COVID-19 (not recorded which). The CDR3 reads CASSDRDNMNTEAFF. The CDR3 region has the DNA TGTGCCAGCAGCGACCGGGACAACATGAACACTGAAGCTTTCTTT.